This entry concerns a single TCR beta chain. Trimming pared 3 bases from V and 0 bases from J, leaving 12 bases between. Germline CDR1 is MNHNS and CDR2 is SASEGT. This CDR3 is built from 15 residues. The sample comes from a study of T cells in Graves' hyperthyroidism and ophthalmopathy. The study based diagnoses on clinical symptoms, serum thyroxine and TRAb, thyroid ultrasound and orbital computed tomography. Amplified regions were TCR beta CDR3 sequences from RNA transcripts. Primed by the HTBI set, a first-round RT-PCR was run on the TCR CDR3. TCRdb fed the multiplex PCR reads into MiXCR, producing one record per CDR3 protein. The sample has 490,000 or so distinct CDR3 sequences, 15% to 20% seen once; the top ten hold over 45%.

The chain joins TRBV6-1 to TRBJ2-7; either TRBD1 or TRBD2 may fit D (5 bases each). The sequence came from a man aged 40-49 years with Graves' ophthalmopathy. The sequencing input was blood. CDR3 residues: CASSDGTASSYEQYF. CDR3 DNA sequence: TGTGCCAGCAGTGACGGGACGGCCAGCTCCTACGAGCAGTACTTC.